This T cell receptor beta chain was obtained from a study of blood T cell repertoires in COVID-19. Measured with immunoSEQ multiplex PCR; TCRdb has only the in-frame clones, and not every one. The profile shows over 40,000 clones, 90% of them singletons. The TCR sequence derives from a man between 65 and 85 years old with acute or convalescent COVID-19. Sequencing was carried out using peripheral blood.

The CDR3 reads CASSTTDPSGRGAFF. CDR3 in DNA: TGTGCCAGCAGCACCACCGACCCAAGCGGCCGCGGGGCTTTCTTT. The chain carries TRBV13 and TRBJ1-1; unclear D gene. CDR1 and CDR2 (germline): PRHDT, FYEKMQ (reference sequence). The length of the CDR3 is 15 residues. The ends were cut back, 5 bases at V and 11 bases at J, with 24 bases in the middle. The complete variable domain, with remaining parts taken from reference TRBV13 and TRBJ1-1, reads AAGVIQSPRHLIKEKRETATLKCYPIPRHDTVYWYQQGPGQDPQFLISFYEKMQSDKGSIPDRFSAQQFSDYHSELNMSSLELGDSALYFCASSTTDPSGRGAFFGQGTRLTVV.